A single sample is the source of the 14 T cell receptor beta chains below, sequenced in a study of regulatory T cells in long-lasting Graves disease. Time point given: newly diagnosed GD, antithyroid drugs for less than 3 months. There was RNA extracted from PBMCs, and the TCR library was made from it. Arm-PCR of CDR3 regions and iRepertoire HTBI primers were the basis on which TCR beta libraries were built. TCRdb independently ran MiXCR on the multiplex PCR reads; one entry per CDR3 protein. The sample lists about 440,000 distinct CDR3 sequences, about 15% occurring once. This sample was also put to use in a study of T cells in Graves' hyperthyroidism and ophthalmopathy.

The sample was peripheral blood mononuclear cells (PBMCs), taken at new diagnosis, from a patient treated with antithyroid drugs. The receptors come from a woman aged 25-40 years with Graves disease.

The chain employs TRBV24-1 and TRBJ1-1, with D maybe TRBD1 (6 bases). Germline CDR1 KGHDR, CDR2 SFDVKD. The V and J ends lost 4 bases and 1 base respectively, with 15 bases between them. The CDR3 covers 16 residues. The DNA of the CDR3 is TGTGCCACCAGTGAGACCTGGACGGGGGCGAACACTGAAGCTTTCTTT. It is translated as CATSETWTGANTEAFF.

This clonotype was detected ten times or more. This rearrangement joins TRBV20-1 to TRBJ1-3; unclear D gene. The V and J ends lost 5 bases and 1 base respectively, with 15 bases between them. The CDR3 loop spans 15 amino acids. Per the germline V gene, CDR1 is DFQATT and CDR2 is SNEGSKA (reference sequence). The CDR3 region has the DNA TGCAGTGCTTACCCTTTGGAGGAGTCTGGAAACACCATATATTTT. It translates to CSAYPLEESGNTIYF.

The V call is TRBV5-1, the J call TRBJ1-1; TRBD1 agrees at 7 bases. The CDR3 is made up of 12 amino acids. The J segment lost 5 bases and the V segment lost 4 bases, leaving 2 bases of the junction unmatched. Germline CDR1 SGHRS, CDR2 YFSETQ. The CDR3 spells CASSTGQTEAFF. CDR3 in DNA: TGCGCCAGCAGCACGGGACAGACTGAAGCTTTCTTT.

CDR3 residues: CASSPPTGGGDQPQHF. The CDR3 region has the DNA TGTGCCAGCAGCCCTCCGACAGGGGGCGGCGATCAGCCCCAGCATTTT. The genes are TRBV7-9 and TRBJ1-5; 10 positions agree with TRBD1. V shed 5 bases and J 5 bases; nucleotides not matched to a gene: 9. This CDR3 is built from 16 residues. CDR1 is SEHNR, CDR2 FQNEAQ, per germline (reference sequence).

In this sample, this clonotype turned up many times. The chain links TRBV3-1 to TRBJ2-1, with 8 bases matching TRBD1. The CDR3 has 15 residues. The J segment lost 7 bases and the V segment lost 1 base, leaving 6 bases of the junction unmatched. CDR1 and CDR2 from the germline V gene are LGHDT and YNNKEL (reference sequence). CDR3 bases: TGTGCCAGCAGCCAAGGCGGGACAGGATATAATGAGCAGTTCTTC. It specifies CASSQGGTGYNEQFF.

This clonotype was picked up many times. The chain uses TRBV20-1 and TRBJ2-3, with D perhaps being TRBD1 or TRBD2 (5 bases each). This CDR3 spans 14 amino acids. With 3 bases removed from V and 0 bases from J, the gap between germline ends came to 10 bases. Germline V CDR1 and CDR2: DFQATT, SNEGSKA (reference sequence). The DNA of the CDR3 is TGCAGTGCTAGGGGACCAACTAGCACAGATACGCAGTATTTT. Translating gives CSARGPTSTDTQYF.

This clonotype was observed many times. J is TRBJ2-1 and V is TRBV9, with TRBD2 identical over 11 bases. Germline loops: CDR1 SGDLS, CDR2 YYNGEE. The junction had 7 bases not matched to a gene; V was cut back by 2 bases and J by 6 bases. The CDR3 length is 16 residues. The CDR3 coding sequence is TGTGCCAGCAGCGTCAGTAGCGGGAGGGCCGTCAATGAGCAGTTCTTC. Its translation is CASSVSSGRAVNEQFF.

This clonotype has a count of ten or more. The chain links TRBV20-1 to TRBJ2-3, with D perhaps TRBD1 (6 bases). The CDR3 totals 17 residues. Deletions cut 6 bases from V and 0 bases from J, with 22 bases between. The V gene's germline CDR1 is DFQATT and CDR2 SNEGSKA (reference sequence). The CDR3 DNA sequence: TGCAGTGCCCCACGCAGGGGTTGGGGCAGCAGCACAGATACGCAGTATTTT. Protein sequence: CSAPRRGWGSSTDTQYF.

This clonotype was found many times. The chain carries TRBV7-9 and TRBJ2-5, with 8 nucleotides matching TRBD1. CDR1 SEHNR and CDR2 FQNEAQ come from the germline V gene (reference sequence). The CDR3 has 15 amino acids. V lost 5 bases and J lost 5; bases outside the gene matches: 10. CDR3 sequence reads: CASSPGDRFLETQYF. In DNA form, the CDR3 reads TGTGCCAGCAGCCCGGGGGACAGGTTTCTGGAGACCCAGTACTTC.

This clonotype was seen more than once but under ten times. A junction end diverges from the germline sequence, so it may reflect a read error. The V and J genes are TRBV20-1 and TRBJ1-5; possible D gene TRBD1, 5 bases. Germline loops: CDR1 DFQATT, CDR2 SNEGSKA (reference sequence). CDR3 length: 14 amino acids. DNA for the CDR3: TGCAGTGCCAGAGAGACAGTGTCCAATCAGCCCCAGCATTTT. It encodes CSARETVSNQPQHF.

In this sample, this clonotype turned up many times. The genes are TRBV20-1 and TRBJ2-7; tentative D call: TRBD2 (6 bases). V was pared by 3 bases and J by 5 bases, with 23 bases between. CDR1 and CDR2 (germline): DFQATT, SNEGSKA (reference sequence). The CDR3 runs to 16 residues. Here the CDR3 reads CSARERRGGLVNEQYF. The CDR3 DNA sequence: TGCAGTGCTAGGGAGAGGAGGGGTGGATTAGTGAACGAGCAGTACTTC.

This clonotype was recorded at least ten times. V and J are TRBV30 and TRBJ1-5; no reliable D call. The CDR3 loop spans 11 amino acids. Trimming shortened V by 0 bases and J by 6 bases, and 3 bases separated the two germline ends. Germline V gives CDR1 GTSNPN, CDR2 SVGIG (reference sequence). CDR3 DNA sequence: TGTGCCTGGAGTGTGGGTCAGCCCCAGCATTTT. Translating it yields CAWSVGQPQHF.

Points on this clonotype: One base away lies a much larger clone, so this may be a sequencing read error. The chain links TRBV7-3 to TRBJ2-1; TRBD2 matches 8 bases. The CDR3 is 16 residues long. Germline CDR1 reads SGHTA; CDR2 reads FQGTGA. The CDR3 sequence is CAGSPSSGSSYNEQFF. In DNA, the CDR3 is TGTGCCGGCAGCCCCTCGAGCGGGAGCTCCTACAATGAGCAGTTCTTC.

Comment on this clonotype: An end of the junction does not agree with germline; a read error may underlie this. The genes are TRBV27 and TRBJ2-3; D possibly corresponds to TRBD1 (5 bases). This CDR3 is built from 13 residues. Looked up from germline, CDR1 is MNHEY and CDR2 is SMNVEV (reference sequence). The CDR3 here is CASSLDSTDTQCF. The CDR3 DNA follows: TGTGCCAGCAGTTTAGACAGCACAGATACGCAGTGTTTT.